A selection of T cell receptor beta chains follows, all from one sample in a study of cytomegalovirus exposure and HLA in healthy donors. The repertoire was sequenced with immunoSEQ multiplex PCR; TCRdb's copy has only in-frame clones and lacks some. The sample contains 150,000 to 200,000 clones, roughly 77% of which appear only once. The sequencing sample was made of PBMCs. The receptor source for this set is a woman aged 40-49 years in good health and CMV-seropositive. Both conserved end residues are part of each CDR3. The D gene is left open where the match is weak. Size is stated for part of the rows, as once, few or many counts, or as a class when the clone is expanded.

J gene: TRBJ1-2
D gene: TRBD1
V gene: TRBV7-9
clone size: NA
CDR3 DNA: TGTGCCAGCAGCCAGACCCCCGGGACAGGTAGAAACTATGGCTACACCTTC
CDR3 protein: CASSQTPGTGRNYGYTF

J gene: TRBJ2-2
D gene: TRBD2
V gene: TRBV12-5
clone size: NA
CDR3 DNA: TGTGCTAGTGGTTTGGTACGAGGACTAGCGGGGCCGAACACCGGGGAGCTGTTTTTT
CDR3 protein: CASGLVRGLAGPNTGELFF

J gene: TRBJ2-7
D gene: NA
V gene: TRBV7-9
clone size: NA
CDR3 DNA: TGTGCCAGCAGCTTAGTTTCGGGGGACGAGCAGTACTTC
CDR3 protein: CASSLVSGDEQYF

J gene: TRBJ2-7
D gene: NA
V gene: TRBV7-8
clone size: few
CDR3 DNA: TGTGCCAGCAGCCAAGGACGGAGGGTAAACTACGAGCAGTACTTC
CDR3 protein: CASSQGRRVNYEQYF

J gene: TRBJ2-1
D gene: NA
V gene: TRBV4-3
clone size: few
CDR3 DNA: TGCGCCAGCAGCCAAGATTGGGAGGACTCCTACAATGAGCAGTTCTTC
CDR3 protein: CASSQDWEDSYNEQFF

J gene: TRBJ2-5
D gene: TRBD2
V gene: TRBV4-1
clone size: NA
CDR3 DNA: TGCGCCAGCAGCCAACCCGGACTAGGAGAGACCCAGTACTTC
CDR3 protein: CASSQPGLGETQYF

J gene: TRBJ1-5
D gene: NA
V gene: TRBV2
clone size: NA
CDR3 DNA: TGTGCCAGCAGGGCCACTGAGGCGCATAGCAATCAGCCCCAGCATTTT
CDR3 protein: CASRATEAHSNQPQHF

J gene: TRBJ2-2
D gene: TRBD2
V gene: TRBV2
clone size: few
CDR3 DNA: TGTGCCAGCATGAGGACTAGTATATTGCCCGGGGAGCTGTTTTTT
CDR3 protein: CASMRTSILPGELFF

J gene: TRBJ1-1
D gene: NA
V gene: TRBV30
clone size: NA
CDR3 DNA: TGTGCCTGGAGTGTCGGCCAGGGAAGTGAAGCTTTCTTT
CDR3 protein: CAWSVGQGSEAFF

J gene: TRBJ2-1
D gene: TRBD2
V gene: TRBV5-1
clone size: NA
CDR3 DNA: TGCGCCAGCAGCTTGCGGACTAGCGGGTACAATGAGCAGTTCTTC
CDR3 protein: CASSLRTSGYNEQFF

J gene: TRBJ2-7
D gene: TRBD2
V gene: TRBV10-1
clone size: NA
CDR3 DNA: TGCGCCAGCAGGACCCGGACTAGCGGGGACTACGAGCAGTACTTC
CDR3 protein: CASRTRTSGDYEQYF

J gene: TRBJ2-3
D gene: TRBD2
V gene: TRBV7-8
clone size: NA
CDR3 DNA: TGTGCCAGCAGCTTATTACGTACTAGCGGTAACACAGATACGCAGTATTTT
CDR3 protein: CASSLLRTSGNTDTQYF

J gene: TRBJ2-3
D gene: TRBD2
V gene: TRBV2
clone size: NA
CDR3 DNA: TGTGCCAGCAGTTCAATTAGCGGGTACACAGATACGCAGTATTTT
CDR3 protein: CASSSISGYTDTQYF

J gene: TRBJ2-1
D gene: TRBD1
V gene: TRBV9
clone size: few
CDR3 DNA: TGTGCCAGCAGCGTAACCTCGGGACAGGCTACCTACAATGAGCAGTTCTTC
CDR3 protein: CASSVTSGQATYNEQFF

J gene: TRBJ1-3
D gene: NA
V gene: TRBV10-2
clone size: few
CDR3 DNA: TGCGCCAGCAGTGAGTCGACAGGAAACACCATATATTTT
CDR3 protein: CASSESTGNTIYF

J gene: TRBJ2-7
D gene: NA
V gene: TRBV6-1
clone size: NA
CDR3 DNA: TGTGCCAGCAGTGAAAGTCCTAGCGCTTACGAGCAGTACTTC
CDR3 protein: CASSESPSAYEQYF

J gene: TRBJ1-1
D gene: TRBD1
V gene: TRBV28
clone size: few
CDR3 DNA: TGTGCCAGCAGTAACGACCTTGACCCCCTGGGACAGCTTGAAGCTTTCTTT
CDR3 protein: CASSNDLDPLGQLEAFF

J gene: TRBJ2-2
D gene: NA
V gene: TRBV19
clone size: NA
CDR3 DNA: TGTGCCAGTAGTATCGAACCCAGGCGCACCGGGGAGCTGTTTTTT
CDR3 protein: CASSIEPRRTGELFF

J gene: TRBJ2-7
D gene: TRBD2
V gene: TRBV23-1
clone size: NA
CDR3 DNA: TGCGCCAGCAGTCAATCTCTGAGGGAGGGCCCCTCCTACGAGCAGTACTTC
CDR3 protein: CASSQSLREGPSYEQYF

J gene: TRBJ1-4
D gene: NA
V gene: TRBV6-5
clone size: NA
CDR3 DNA: TGTGCCAGCAGTTTAGTCCCAACTAATGAAAAACTGTTTTTT
CDR3 protein: CASSLVPTNEKLFF

J gene: TRBJ2-3
D gene: NA
V gene: TRBV29-1
clone size: few
CDR3 DNA: TGCAGCGTTGACGGCAGGATAAGCACAGATACGCAGTATTTT
CDR3 protein: CSVDGRISTDTQYF

J gene: TRBJ1-2
D gene: TRBD1
V gene: TRBV20-1
clone size: NA
CDR3 DNA: TGCAGTGCCGCTACAGGGGGCGGCTACACCTTC
CDR3 protein: CSAATGGGYTF

J gene: TRBJ1-2
D gene: NA
V gene: TRBV5-1
clone size: NA
CDR3 DNA: TGCGCCAGCAGGCCAGGGGTTGGATATGGCTACACCTTC
CDR3 protein: CASRPGVGYGYTF

J gene: TRBJ2-3
D gene: NA
V gene: TRBV6-6
clone size: NA
CDR3 DNA: TGTGCCAGCAGTTACGAGGCTATATTACCGGATACGCAGTATTTT
CDR3 protein: CASSYEAILPDTQYF

J gene: TRBJ2-2
D gene: NA
V gene: TRBV5-4
clone size: few
CDR3 DNA: TGTGCCAGCAGCCTATGGGGCACAGGGTATACCGGGGAGCTGTTTTTT
CDR3 protein: CASSLWGTGYTGELFF

J gene: TRBJ2-1
D gene: TRBD2
V gene: TRBV11-2
clone size: NA
CDR3 DNA: TGTGCCAGCAGCTCCAATTGGGGACTAGAGGTGTGGTATGAGCAGTTCTTC
CDR3 protein: CASSSNWGLEVWYEQFF

J gene: TRBJ2-3
D gene: TRBD2
V gene: TRBV5-4
clone size: NA
CDR3 DNA: TGTGCCAGCAGCTTGGAAGCGGGGGCCACAGATACGCAGTATTTT
CDR3 protein: CASSLEAGATDTQYF

J gene: TRBJ1-5
D gene: TRBD1
V gene: TRBV27
clone size: NA
CDR3 DNA: TGTGCCAGCTCTACAGGGGGTCAAAGCAATCAGCCCCAGCATTTT
CDR3 protein: CASSTGGQSNQPQHF

J gene: TRBJ1-2
D gene: NA
V gene: TRBV7-9
clone size: NA
CDR3 DNA: TGTGCCAGCAGCTTAGGGACAACAAACTATGGCTACACCTTC
CDR3 protein: CASSLGTTNYGYTF

J gene: TRBJ1-3
D gene: NA
V gene: TRBV28
clone size: once
CDR3 DNA: TGTGCCAGCAGTCCCGTAACCGGGACACACTCTGGAAACACCATATATTTT
CDR3 protein: CASSPVTGTHSGNTIYF

J gene: TRBJ2-3
D gene: TRBD2
V gene: TRBV2
clone size: NA
CDR3 DNA: TGTGCCAGCAGTGAAGAGCGGGAGTTGAGCACAGATACGCAGTATTTT
CDR3 protein: CASSEERELSTDTQYF

J gene: TRBJ2-1
D gene: NA
V gene: TRBV10-1
clone size: NA
CDR3 DNA: TGCGCCAGCAGTACGACGGGAGCCTACAATGAGCAGTTCTTC
CDR3 protein: CASSTTGAYNEQFF

J gene: TRBJ2-7
D gene: TRBD1
V gene: TRBV27
clone size: few
CDR3 DNA: TGTGCCAGCAGAAGACAGGGATACAACTACGAGCAGTACTTC
CDR3 protein: CASRRQGYNYEQYF

J gene: TRBJ2-7
D gene: TRBD2
V gene: TRBV7-6
clone size: few
CDR3 DNA: TGTGCCAGCAGCTCTGGACTAGCGGGAGGAATGTACGAGCAGTACTTC
CDR3 protein: CASSSGLAGGMYEQYF

J gene: TRBJ2-7
D gene: NA
V gene: TRBV5-6
clone size: NA
CDR3 DNA: TGTGCCAGCAGCATGAGAGTACAGGCGAGCTCCTACGAGCAGTACTTC
CDR3 protein: CASSMRVQASSYEQYF

J gene: TRBJ2-3
D gene: NA
V gene: TRBV5-1
clone size: NA
CDR3 DNA: TGCGCCAGCAGCTTGGAAGGCGTTGGTCGGACCGGAGGGACAGATACGCAGTATTTT
CDR3 protein: CASSLEGVGRTGGTDTQYF

J gene: TRBJ1-2
D gene: NA
V gene: TRBV19
clone size: NA
CDR3 DNA: TGTGCCAGCCAGTCGGTGTTTTCCCAGGGGAACTATGGCTACACCTTC
CDR3 protein: CASQSVFSQGNYGYTF

J gene: TRBJ2-2
D gene: TRBD2
V gene: TRBV28
clone size: NA
CDR3 DNA: TGTGCCAGCAGTAACCCGGGACTAGCGCTATGGAACACCGGGGAGCTGTTTTTT
CDR3 protein: CASSNPGLALWNTGELFF

J gene: TRBJ2-3
D gene: NA
V gene: TRBV7-9
clone size: NA
CDR3 DNA: TGTGCCAGCAGCCCACTAATTTACACAGATACGCAGTATTTT
CDR3 protein: CASSPLIYTDTQYF

J gene: TRBJ2-1
D gene: TRBD2
V gene: TRBV5-1
clone size: few
CDR3 DNA: TGCGCCAGCAGCTTGGAACGACTAGCGAATGAGCAGTTCTTC
CDR3 protein: CASSLERLANEQFF

J gene: TRBJ1-2
D gene: NA
V gene: TRBV7-2
clone size: NA
CDR3 DNA: TGTGCCAGCAGCTTAGCGACAGGAGATGGTCTTTTC
CDR3 protein: CASSLATGDGLF

J gene: TRBJ2-1
D gene: TRBD2
V gene: TRBV2
clone size: NA
CDR3 DNA: TGTGCCAGCAGTGAAGCGCTAGGGCTAGCGGGGGAGAATGAGCAGTTCTTC
CDR3 protein: CASSEALGLAGENEQFF

J gene: TRBJ2-2
D gene: TRBD2
V gene: TRBV5-4
clone size: NA
CDR3 DNA: TGTGCCAGCAGCGCTGGGGGGGATAGGAACACCGGGGAGCTGTTTTTT
CDR3 protein: CASSAGGDRNTGELFF

J gene: TRBJ1-2
D gene: TRBD1
V gene: TRBV10-3
clone size: NA
CDR3 DNA: TGTGCCATCAGTGAGCAGACAGGGAACTATGGCTACACCTTC
CDR3 protein: CAISEQTGNYGYTF

J gene: TRBJ2-5
D gene: NA
V gene: TRBV10-3
clone size: NA
CDR3 DNA: TGTGCCATCAGGTCGGGAGTCGGAGAGACCCAGTACTTC
CDR3 protein: CAIRSGVGETQYF

J gene: TRBJ2-1
D gene: NA
V gene: TRBV19
clone size: NA
CDR3 DNA: TGTGCCAGTTGGGGCGGAGCTGGGAATGAGCAGTTCTTC
CDR3 protein: CASWGGAGNEQFF

J gene: TRBJ2-3
D gene: TRBD1
V gene: TRBV11-3
clone size: once
CDR3 DNA: TGTGCCAGCAGCTATCGGACAGGGGGCGCGAGCACAGATACGCAGTATTTT
CDR3 protein: CASSYRTGGASTDTQYF

J gene: TRBJ1-1
D gene: NA
V gene: TRBV6-5
clone size: NA
CDR3 DNA: TGTGCCAGCAGTGTTACTATAGGTTTTGAAGCTTTCTTT
CDR3 protein: CASSVTIGFEAFF

J gene: TRBJ1-5
D gene: NA
V gene: TRBV30
clone size: NA
CDR3 DNA: TGTGCCTGGAGTGTAGGCAGGTTCAATCAGCCCCAGCATTTT
CDR3 protein: CAWSVGRFNQPQHF

J gene: TRBJ1-1
D gene: NA
V gene: TRBV19
clone size: few
CDR3 DNA: TGTGCCAGTAGTACGAGAGGTGGTACCACTGAAGCTTTCTTT
CDR3 protein: CASSTRGGTTEAFF

J gene: TRBJ2-5
D gene: TRBD1
V gene: TRBV19
clone size: NA
CDR3 DNA: TGTGCCAGTAGTAGACAGGGGGTGGAGACCCAGTACTTC
CDR3 protein: CASSRQGVETQYF

J gene: TRBJ2-7
D gene: TRBD1
V gene: TRBV7-6
clone size: NA
CDR3 DNA: TGTGCCAGCAGCTCAGACAGGGGTCGCTACGAGCAGTACTTC
CDR3 protein: CASSSDRGRYEQYF

J gene: TRBJ2-2
D gene: NA
V gene: TRBV6-6
clone size: NA
CDR3 DNA: TGTGCCAGCACCAATGCGCAGGTTGTCACCGGGGAGCTGTTTTTT
CDR3 protein: CASTNAQVVTGELFF